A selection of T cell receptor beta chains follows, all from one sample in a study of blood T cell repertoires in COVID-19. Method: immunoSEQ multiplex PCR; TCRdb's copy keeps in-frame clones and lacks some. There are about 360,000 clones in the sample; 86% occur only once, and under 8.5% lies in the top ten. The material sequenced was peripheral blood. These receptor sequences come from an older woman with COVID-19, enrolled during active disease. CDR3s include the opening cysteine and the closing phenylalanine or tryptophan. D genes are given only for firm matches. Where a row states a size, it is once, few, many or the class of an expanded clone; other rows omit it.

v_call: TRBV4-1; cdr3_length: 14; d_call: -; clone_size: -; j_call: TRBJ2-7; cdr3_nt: TGCGCCAGCAGCCAAGAGGGGGCCTCGTACGAGCAGTACTTC; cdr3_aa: CASSQEGASYEQYF
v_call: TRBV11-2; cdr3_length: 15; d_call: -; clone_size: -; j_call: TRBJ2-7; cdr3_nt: TGTGCCAGCAGCTCAGAGGGTACAGGCTCCTACGAGCAGTACTTC; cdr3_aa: CASSSEGTGSYEQYF
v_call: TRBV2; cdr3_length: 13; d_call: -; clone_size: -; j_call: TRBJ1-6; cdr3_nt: TGTGCCAGCAGCCCGGACTTTAATTCACCCCTCCACTTT; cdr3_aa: CASSPDFNSPLHF
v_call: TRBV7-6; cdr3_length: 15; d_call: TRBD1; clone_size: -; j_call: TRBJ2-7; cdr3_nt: TGTGCCAGCAGCCCCGGGACAGGGAGCTCCTACGAGCAGTACTTC; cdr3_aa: CASSPGTGSSYEQYF
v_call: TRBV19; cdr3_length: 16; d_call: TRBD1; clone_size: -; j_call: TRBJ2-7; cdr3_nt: TGTGCCAGTAGTATAGATCCAGGGACAGGACGATACGAGCAGTACTTC; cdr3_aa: CASSIDPGTGRYEQYF
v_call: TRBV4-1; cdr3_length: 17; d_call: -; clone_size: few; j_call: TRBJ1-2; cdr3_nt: TGCGCCAGCAGCTCAGAGGGCGGTTTCCTGGCTAACTATGGCTACACCTTC; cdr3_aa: CASSSEGGFLANYGYTF
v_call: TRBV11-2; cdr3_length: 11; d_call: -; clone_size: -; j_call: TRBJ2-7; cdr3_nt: TGTGCCAGCAGCCCCTTATACGAGCAGTACTTC; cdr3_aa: CASSPLYEQYF
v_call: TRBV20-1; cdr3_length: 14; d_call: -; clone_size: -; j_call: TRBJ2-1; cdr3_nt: TGCAGTGCGAGTTCGGGGGGCCCCCACAATGAGCAGTTCTTC; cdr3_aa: CSASSGGPHNEQFF
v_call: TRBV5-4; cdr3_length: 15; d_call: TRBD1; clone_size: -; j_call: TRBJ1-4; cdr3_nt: TGTGCCAGCAGCCACCTGGACAGGGGGCAGGAAAAACTGTTTTTT; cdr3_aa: CASSHLDRGQEKLFF
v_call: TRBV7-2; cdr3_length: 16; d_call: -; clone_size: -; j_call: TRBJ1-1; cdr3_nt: TGTGCCAGCAGCTCACTAGAACTTACGGGGAACACTGAAGCTTTCTTT; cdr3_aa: CASSSLELTGNTEAFF
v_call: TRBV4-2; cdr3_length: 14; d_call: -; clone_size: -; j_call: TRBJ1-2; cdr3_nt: TGTGCCAGCAGCCTAAACCGGGCTAACTATGGCTACACCTTC; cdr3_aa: CASSLNRANYGYTF